This T cell receptor beta chain stems from a study of blood T cell repertoires in COVID-19. Overall study context: The United States, Italy and Spain provided the acute and convalescent COVID-19 samples. In each case, the material was cDNA or gDNA derived from T cells, B-cell-depleted T cells, or PBMCs.

The trim removed 0 bases at V and 6 bases at J, leaving 12 bases unmatched. The CDR3 has 19 amino acids. Original methodology: Scientists estimated how many nucleated cells there were by amplifying reference gene primers. Assay: immunoSEQ multiplex PCR; the TCRdb copy retains only in-frame clones and omits some. V and J calls and clone size are copied from that table; D and trimming were computed from the DNA. The sample yields approximately 240,000 clones, 75% to 90% seen once. This rearrangement joins TRBV23-1 to TRBJ2-7; TRBD2 agrees at 15 bases. TRBV23-1 is sorted into the ORF group, with uncertain function. Sequencing was done on a sample of peripheral blood. The sequence was collected from a woman under 40 who had recovered from COVID-19. The CDR3 region is CASSQSARTSGGVKFEQYF. The CDR3 DNA follows: TGCGCCAGCAGTCAATCCGCCCGGACTAGCGGGGGGGTGAAGTTCGAGCAGTACTTC.